A single sample gave rise to the 7 T cell receptor beta chains below, sequenced in a study of shared clonotypes between healthy human individuals. Profiling relied on immunoSEQ multiplex PCR, and the TCRdb table lists in-frame clones only, not all of them. The data contain 300,000 to 400,000 clones, less than 85% of them singletons. Sequencing was carried out using memory CD4+ T cells sorted from blood. Noted subset: CD45RA-negative fraction. These TCRs come from a man aged 25-45 years in good health.

The CDR3 sequence: CASSEDRVYGYTF. DNA for the CDR3: TGTGCCAGCAGTGAAGACAGGGTATATGGCTACACCTTC. The chain is built from TRBV25-1 and TRBJ1-2; TRBD1 matches at 7 bases. The ends lost 2 bases at V and 5 bases at J; junction bases unmatched: 2. The CDR3 runs 13 residues. From germline, CDR1 is MGHDK and CDR2 SYGVNS.

The gene calls are TRBV2 and TRBJ1-5; D is ambiguous. The germline V gene has CDR1 SNHLY and CDR2 FYNNEI. The CDR3 is 14 amino acids. V lost 3 bases and J 1 base, leaving 7 bases between the germline ends. The CDR3 loop reads CASSDQASNQPQHF. The DNA of the CDR3 is TGTGCCAGCAGTGATCAGGCAAGCAATCAGCCCCAGCATTTT.

CDR3 bases: TGTGCCAGCAGCACCCGGGACCGCTCGGCCTACGAGCAGTACTTC. Its protein is CASSTRDRSAYEQYF. The chain uses TRBV5-4 and TRBJ2-7, with D perhaps matching TRBD1 or TRBD2 (5 bases each). The CDR3 spans 15 residues. Per the germline V gene, CDR1 is SGHNT and CDR2 is YYREEE (reference sequence). The V and J ends lost 4 bases and 2 bases respectively, with 16 bases between them.

V and J are TRBV7-6 and TRBJ2-3; D is possibly TRBD1 or TRBD2 (5 bases each). Germline lookup yields CDR1 SGHVS and CDR2 FNYEAQ. V lost 3 bases and J 5 bases, leaving 9 bases between the germline ends. This CDR3 region has 13 residues. The CDR3 protein is CASSFEGRDTQYF. Here the CDR3 DNA reads TGTGCCAGCAGCTTTGAGGGGAGAGATACGCAGTATTTT.

The chain links TRBV28 to TRBJ2-2; perhaps D is TRBD1 or TRBD2 (5 bases each). V lost 6 bases and J lost 5, with 16 bases in between. This CDR3 has 15 residues. Germline CDR1 reads MDHEN; CDR2 reads SYDVKM. The chain's CDR3 is CASRFQGTWTGELFF. CDR3 DNA: TGTGCCAGCAGGTTCCAAGGGACCTGGACCGGGGAGCTGTTTTTT.

The rearrangement uses TRBV19 and TRBJ1-1; TRBD1 agrees at 8 bases. V gave up 4 bases and J gave up 0 bases; unmatched junction bases: 4. From germline, CDR1 is LNHDA and CDR2 SQIVND (reference sequence). CDR3 length: 15 amino acids. The CDR3 nucleotides read TGTGCCAGTAGTAAGGGGGACAGGATGAACACTGAAGCTTTCTTT. Amino acids: CASSKGDRMNTEAFF.

The chain uses TRBV5-6 and TRBJ2-7, with D perhaps given as TRBD1 or TRBD2 (5 bases each). With 0 bases removed from V and 2 bases from J, the gap between germline ends came to 12 bases. CDR3 length equals 15 residues. Germline V gene lookup returns CDR1 SGHDT and CDR2 YYEEEE. The CDR3 nucleotides are TGTGCCAGCAGCTTGGCGGTTGGGGGAGCCTACGAGCAGTACTTC. This translates into CASSLAVGGAYEQYF.